Below are 7 T cell receptor beta chains sequenced from a single sample in a study of shared clonotypes between healthy human individuals. The method was immunoSEQ multiplex PCR; TCRdb's version includes in-frame clones alone and lacks a portion of them. The sample holds about 2.4 million clones, approximately 93% seen once. The material sequenced was naive CD4+ T cells from PBMCs. The subset denotes: CD45RA+ positively selected. The receptor source for this set is a man aged 18 to 30 in good health. Some clones in this sample may be carry-over from other donors' samples.

CDR3 residues: CASRPQRRSSYNEQFF. DNA for the CDR3: TGTGCCAGCAGGCCCCAGCGGAGGAGCTCCTACAATGAGCAGTTCTTC. This chain connects TRBV5-8 to TRBJ2-1; D possibly corresponds to TRBD2 (5 bases). The ends were cut back, 5 bases at V and 0 bases at J, with 15 bases in the middle. This CDR3 has 16 amino acids. The germline gives CDR1 SGHTS, CDR2 YDEGEE.

This sequence joins TRBV19 and TRBJ1-3, with a possible D match to TRBD1 (5 bases). The V end was cut by 5 bases, the J end by 4 bases, with 24 bases between. This CDR3 comprises 18 residues. CDR1 is LNHDA and CDR2 is SQIVND in the germline V gene (reference sequence). The CDR3 loop is CASSLGTSNTLAGNTIYF. CDR3 bases: TGTGCCAGTAGTCTCGGGACCTCCAATACCCTAGCGGGAAACACCATATATTTT.

As for this clone: Within the sample, other DNA sequences also encode this same CDR3. The rearrangement uses TRBV7-9 and TRBJ2-3, with D perhaps assigned TRBD1 or TRBD2 (7 bases each). The CDR3 is 16 residues long. V was trimmed by 1 base and J by 6 bases, leaving 17 bases between them. Germline lookup yields CDR1 SEHNR and CDR2 FQNEAQ (reference sequence). CDR3 bases: TGTGCCAGCAGCTTAGTCTCAGGGGGAGGGACGGATACGCAGTATTTT. Encoded protein: CASSLVSGGGTDTQYF.

This clone was found once. This chain links TRBV4-2 with TRBJ2-5; D not resolved. Near its end, the DNA agrees better with TRBJ2-7, so the J call may be wrong. In germline, CDR1 is LGHNA, CDR2 YNFKEQ. CDR3 length: 12 residues. The CDR3 reads CASSQDGYEQYF. Written as DNA, the CDR3 is TGTGCCAGCAGCCAAGATGGGTACGAGCAGTACTTC.

The V and J genes are TRBV4-1 and TRBJ2-1, with 9 bases fitting TRBD2. The CDR3 runs 17 residues. Looked up from germline, CDR1 is MGHRA and CDR2 is YSYEKL. After removal of 0 bases from V and 9 bases from J, the junction contained 12 bases not matched to a gene. The CDR3 protein is CASSQDRGASGIGEQFF. Written as DNA, the CDR3 is TGCGCCAGCAGCCAAGATCGAGGGGCTAGCGGGATTGGTGAGCAGTTCTTC.

The gene calls are TRBV6-6 and TRBJ1-3; 9 nucleotides line up with TRBD1. This CDR3 has 16 residues. The germline V gene has CDR1 MNHNY and CDR2 SVGAGI (reference sequence). V trimming: 6 bases; J trimming: 4 bases; junction bases outside the gene matches: 10. The DNA for the CDR3 is TGTGCCAGCAGAGTATCCGGGACAGGGTACGGAAACACCATATATTTT. Its translation: CASRVSGTGYGNTIYF.

The gene calls are TRBV9 and TRBJ2-5, with 10 nucleotides matching TRBD2. The CDR3 is 15 residues long. V gave up 3 bases and J gave up 2 bases; unmatched junction bases: 4. Per germline, CDR1 SGDLS and CDR2 YYNGEE. The CDR3 region has the DNA TGTGCCAGCAGCGCCCCGGGACTAGCGCAAGAGACCCAGTACTTC. The encoded protein is CASSAPGLAQETQYF.